This entry is about one T cell receptor (beta chain). Its matching antigen is unknown. Naivety among CD8 cells was defined by CD45RO negativity and positive CCR7 selection, thereby excluding terminally differentiated effector memory CD45RA+ cells. All donors qualified as healthy HIV-negative adults and had experienced no recent acute infections or vaccinations. Trimming removed 8 bases from V and 4 bases from J, with 15 bases in between. The germline V gene has CDR1 MNHEY and CDR2 SMNVEV (reference sequence). This CDR3 is 13 amino acids long. These data come from a study of shared clonotypes between healthy human individuals. Study results and limitations: Sampling covered nothing but blood. Tissue TCR repertoires likely differ from those found in blood. Non-shared clonotypes had lower generation probabilities than clonotypes shared by all four sorted-subset donors.

It was across several immunoSEQ plates that each subset's genomic DNA was evenly split. Generated by immunoSEQ multiplex PCR, the TCRdb table keeps only in-frame clones and is missing some. Of around 2.1 million clones listed, 85% to 95% are singletons. The specimen was naive CD8+ T cells from PBMCs. This sequence was found in a man aged 18 to 29 in good health. Some clones in this sample may be carry-over from other donors' samples. The chain carries TRBV27 and TRBJ2-7, with a weak D call TRBD2 (6 bases). The CDR3: CASGYEAGYEQYF. The CDR3 DNA reads as TGTGCCAGCGGGTATGAGGCGGGGTACGAGCAGTACTTC.